The 29 T cell receptor beta chains given below trace back to one sample, sequenced in a study of T cell clones after liver transplantation. This table comes from immunoSEQ multiplex PCR, and its TCRdb copy is limited to in-frame clones, with some not included. This table holds tens of thousands of clones, 70% to 90% found once. The sequencing here drew on CD4+ T cells from blood, taken 24 months after liver transplant. The receptors stem from a human patient who received a liver transplant. Some T cells here may be from the graft donor.

The chain couples TRBV4-1 to TRBJ2-7, with D possibly being TRBD1 (5 bases). The CDR3 is made up of 13 amino acids. Looked up from germline, CDR1 is MGHRA and CDR2 is YSYEKL. Between the trimmed V and J ends, which lost 2 bases and 5 bases, there was a span of 10 bases. The CDR3 DNA reads TGCGCCAGCAGCCAACAGGGTCGGAACGAGCAGTACTTC. Its protein is CASSQQGRNEQYF.

A word on this clone: At one boundary the junction diverges from the germline segment, which might be a read error. The gene calls are TRBV7-9 and TRBJ2-3, with 9 bases fitting TRBD2. Looked up from germline, CDR1 is SEHNR and CDR2 is FQNEAQ (reference sequence). CDR3 size: 13 residues. Here the CDR3 DNA reads TGTGCCAGCAGATTAGCGGGAGCAGATACGCAGTATTTT. Amino acids: CASRLAGADTQYF. Using reference TRBV7-9 and TRBJ2-3 for the parts outside the CDR3, the full variable domain is DTGVSQNPRHKITKRGQNVTFRCDPISEHNRLYWYRQTLGQGPEFLTYFQNEAQLEKSRLLSDRFSAERPKGSFSTLEIQRTEQGDSAMYLCASRLAGADTQYFGPGTRLTVL.

The CDR3 DNA sequence: TGTGCCAGCTCACCCCCCCAGGCGGGTGGAAACACCATATATTTT. Its protein is CASSPPQAGGNTIYF. The chain carries TRBV18 and TRBJ1-3; D is unresolved. V shed 3 bases and J shed 3 bases, with 12 bases lying between them. The length of the CDR3 is 15 residues. Germline loops: CDR1 KGHSH, CDR2 LQKENI.

On this clone: The germline gene is not matched at one end of the junction; a read error may be the cause. The chain has TRBV6-4 and TRBJ1-2; weak D call: TRBD1 (5 bases). This CDR3 is 14 amino acids long. Germline CDR1 is MRHNA and CDR2 is SNTAGT. The CDR3 region is CASSEYLGAAELSF. CDR3 DNA sequence: TGTGCCAGCAGTGAATACTTAGGGGCAGCAGAACTTTCCTTC.

This clone was counted a single time. V gene TRBV30 combines with J gene TRBJ1-6; D not resolved. The CDR3 consists of 16 residues. Trimming took 3 bases from V and 0 from J, leaving 12 bases between them. Germline V lookup: CDR1 GTSNPN, CDR2 SVGIG (reference sequence). CDR3 bases: TGTGCCTGGAGGCCTGGTGGTAGCTCCTATAATTCACCCCTCCACTTT. Amino acid sequence: CAWRPGGSSYNSPLHF.

The rearrangement uses TRBV18 and TRBJ2-3; D gene unclear. Germline V gene lookup returns CDR1 KGHSH and CDR2 LQKENI. The CDR3 is made up of 15 amino acids. The V gene lost 3 bases and the J gene lost 5 bases, with 15 bases spanning the gap. The CDR3 spells CASSPSAPLGDTQYF. The CDR3, as DNA: TGTGCCAGCTCACCGTCAGCGCCACTGGGAGATACGCAGTATTTT.

The rearrangement uses TRBV7-2 and TRBJ2-5, with D possibly TRBD2 on 5 matching bases. Trimming removed 4 bases at V and 3 bases at J, with 21 bases between. This CDR3 is built from 17 residues. CDR1 is SGHTA, CDR2 FQGNSA, per germline. The DNA of the CDR3 is TGTGCCAGCAGCTCCCCTCCCTTTAGGCTAGCTGAAGAGACCCAGTACTTC. Translated: CASSSPPFRLAEETQYF.

There are a few counts of this clone. The chain links TRBV5-4 to TRBJ2-3; D call uncertain. The germline CDR1 and CDR2 sequences are SGHNT and YYREEE (reference sequence). The ends were cut back, 4 bases at V and 6 bases at J, with 12 bases in the middle. The CDR3 has 13 residues. CDR3 in DNA: TGTGCCAGCAGCCCCAGTGCCGGCGATACGCAGTATTTT. As protein: CASSPSAGDTQYF.

V is TRBV19 and J is TRBJ1-2, with a possible D match to TRBD1 (6 bases). The CDR3 runs 17 residues. V was pared by 7 bases and J by 8 bases, with 29 bases between. The V gene's germline CDR1 is LNHDA and CDR2 SQIVND (reference sequence). The CDR3 here is CASNQDFGTGLVRGYTF. In nucleotides, the CDR3 is TGTGCCAGTAATCAAGATTTTGGCACAGGGTTAGTGCGGGGCTACACCTTC.

In its sample, this clone was seen a few times. The chain has TRBV5-1 and TRBJ2-1; D gene uncertain. The CDR3 totals 16 residues. V lost 3 bases and J 0 bases, leaving 13 bases between the germline ends. Germline CDR1 and CDR2: SGHRS and YFSETQ. CDR3 bases: TGCGCCAGCAGCTCATTTACCGTGCGCTCCTACAATGAGCAGTTCTTC. Translating gives CASSSFTVRSYNEQFF. Full variable domain (remainder filled in from reference TRBV5-1 and TRBJ2-1): KAGVTQTPRYLIKTRGQQVTLSCSPISGHRSVSWYQQTPGQGLQFLFEYFSETQRNKGNFPGRFSGRQFSNSRSEMNVSTLELGDSALYLCASSSFTVRSYNEQFFGPGTRLTVL.

The DNA for the CDR3 is TGTGCCAGCAGCGTTCGACAGGGCGGAAACACTGAAGCTTTCTTT. Translating gives CASSVRQGGNTEAFF. The rearrangement links TRBV7-9 to TRBJ1-1; 7 positions agree with TRBD1. The CDR3 consists of 15 residues. The J segment lost 2 bases and the V segment lost 5 bases, leaving 8 bases of the junction unmatched. Germline values: CDR1 SEHNR, CDR2 FQNEAQ (reference sequence).

The chain employs TRBV7-7 and TRBJ2-1; D unresolved. The CDR3 is 13 residues long. Germline CDR1 and CDR2: SSHAT and FNYEAQ (reference sequence). Trimming cost V 4 bases and J 9 bases, with 13 bases left between them. CDR3: CASSSGVGVEQFF. The CDR3 DNA is TGTGCCAGCAGCTCTGGGGTCGGAGTTGAGCAGTTCTTC.

The CDR3 loop is CASSQRDMTVAKNIQYF. The CDR3 DNA follows: TGCGCCAGCAGCCAGCGGGACATGACCGTAGCCAAAAACATTCAGTACTTC. The chain uses TRBV5-1 and TRBJ2-4, with D maybe TRBD2 (7 bases). CDR1 is SGHRS, CDR2 YFSETQ, per germline. CDR3 length: 17 residues. Trimming took off 4 bases at V and 0 bases at J, with 17 bases between the two ends. The whole variable domain, remainder taken from reference TRBV5-1 and TRBJ2-4, is KAGVTQTPRYLIKTRGQQVTLSCSPISGHRSVSWYQQTPGQGLQFLFEYFSETQRNKGNFPGRFSGRQFSNSRSEMNVSTLELGDSALYLCASSQRDMTVAKNIQYFGAGTRLSVL.

V usage is TRBV7-2 and J usage is TRBJ1-2; 12 nucleotides match TRBD1. This CDR3 spans 16 amino acids. The ends lost 0 bases at V and 6 bases at J; junction bases unmatched: 5. CDR1 SGHTA and CDR2 FQGNSA come from the germline V gene. DNA of the CDR3: TGTGCCAGCAGCTTAGCCGGGACAGGGGGCAAGGATGGCTACACCTTC. Translating it yields CASSLAGTGGKDGYTF.

The chain recombines TRBV7-9 with TRBJ1-2; D is ambiguous. V was cut by 5 bases and J by 1 base, with 8 bases left in between. Germline V gives CDR1 SEHNR, CDR2 FQNEAQ (reference sequence). The CDR3 is 13 residues long. The CDR3 loop reads CASSPRDNYGYTF. The CDR3 region has the DNA TGTGCCAGCAGCCCCCGCGATAACTATGGCTACACCTTC.

This clone occurred a few times. This chain uses TRBV29-1 with TRBJ1-2; 7 bases match TRBD1. The CDR3 runs 13 residues. V shed 5 bases and J 8 bases; nucleotides not matched to a gene: 11. CDR1 and CDR2 from the germline V gene are SQVTM and ANQGSEA. The CDR3 is CSVLRARDSGYTF. The CDR3 DNA sequence: TGCAGCGTTTTGCGAGCCCGGGACAGCGGCTACACCTTC. The full variable domain, in which reference TRBV29-1 and TRBJ1-2 provide the parts outside the CDR3, is SAVISQKPSRDICQRGTSLTIQCQVDSQVTMMFWYRQQPGQSLTLIATANQGSEATYESGFVIDKFPISRPNLTFSTLTVSNMSPEDSSIYLCSVLRARDSGYTFGSGTRLTVV.

The V and J genes are TRBV10-2 and TRBJ2-3; D remains unclear. There are 15 residues in the CDR3. The V and J ends lost 2 bases and 0 bases respectively, with 9 bases between them. CDR1 is WSHSY, CDR2 SAAADI, per germline. The CDR3: CASSEGPSSTDTQYF. CDR3 bases: TGCGCCAGCAGTGAGGGACCGTCTAGCACAGATACGCAGTATTTT.

The chain combines TRBV23-1 with TRBJ2-1; D unresolved. TRBV23-1 is an ORF for which the function is uncertain. CDR3 length equals 16 residues. Trimming took 2 bases from V and 2 from J, leaving 13 bases between them. The CDR3 region is CASSQVPGVPYNEQFF. The CDR3 DNA follows: TGCGCCAGCAGTCAAGTTCCGGGTGTCCCCTACAATGAGCAGTTCTTC.

The sample holds one count of this clone. This chain connects TRBV10-3 to TRBJ2-3; 8 bases are shared with TRBD2. The CDR3 length is 15 residues. Germline assignment: CDR1 ENHRY and CDR2 SYGVKD. The V and J ends lost 4 bases and 6 bases, in that order; junction bases with no gene match: 9. The CDR3 bases are TGTGCCATCAGTGGATTAGCGGGACGGGGGGATACGCAGTATTTT. Residues: CAISGLAGRGDTQYF.

V gene TRBV7-3 combines with J gene TRBJ2-3; 10 bases agree with TRBD2. V was pared by 5 bases and J by 6 bases, with 8 bases of the junction left unmatched. Germline V gene sequence: CDR1 SGHTA, CDR2 FQGTGA. This CDR3 has 15 amino acids. In DNA form, the CDR3 reads TGTGCCAGCAGCCCCGGACAGCGGGAGGGTGATACGCAGTATTTT. It translates to CASSPGQREGDTQYF.

The chain joins TRBV27 to TRBJ1-1; no reliable D call. Germline CDR1 MNHEY, CDR2 SMNVEV (reference sequence). The CDR3 contains 10 residues. Trimming left V 7 bases short and J 4 bases short, with 4 bases between. The CDR3 spells CASTATEAFF. Written as DNA, the CDR3 is TGTGCCAGCACGGCCACTGAAGCTTTCTTT.

V gene TRBV27 combines with J gene TRBJ2-2; 12 nucleotides align to TRBD2. V was clipped by 5 bases and J by 4 bases; unmatched bases: 8. Germline assignment: CDR1 MNHEY and CDR2 SMNVEV (reference sequence). CDR3 length: 17 amino acids. The CDR3 DNA follows: TGTGCCAGCAGTGGCAGACTAGCGGGAGATGGCACCGGGGAGCTGTTTTTT. The encoded protein is CASSGRLAGDGTGELFF.

V gene TRBV11-2 combines with J gene TRBJ1-4; 7 bases fit TRBD1. Germline CDR1 and CDR2: SGHAT and FQNNGV. J was trimmed by 2 bases and V by 5 bases; bases with no gene match: 8. The CDR3 consists of 16 residues. The CDR3 spells CASSPPTGVTNEKLFF. Written as DNA, the CDR3 is TGTGCCAGCAGCCCACCAACAGGGGTTACTAATGAAAAACTGTTTTTT.

This rearrangement joins TRBV5-1 to TRBJ2-3, with D uncertain. Trimming cost V 0 bases and J 4 bases, with 9 bases left between them. The germline V gene has CDR1 SGHRS and CDR2 YFSETQ. The CDR3 consists of 14 residues. CDR3 in DNA: TGCGCCAGCAGCTTGGAGTGGGCAGCAGATACGCAGTATTTT. Encoded protein: CASSLEWAADTQYF.

The rearrangement uses TRBV2 and TRBJ1-4, with a tentative D call TRBD1 (6 bases). The ends were cut back, 7 bases at V and 0 bases at J, with 9 bases in the middle. The CDR3 length is 14 residues. Germline V gene data show CDR1 as SNHLY and CDR2 as FYNNEI. CDR3 nucleotide sequence: TGTGCCAGCAACGGGGGCCCAACTAATGAAAAACTGTTTTTT. Amino acids: CASNGGPTNEKLFF.

The V gene is TRBV4-1, the J gene TRBJ1-2; D is possibly TRBD1 (5 bases). The CDR3 is 14 residues long. The germline CDR1 and CDR2 sequences are MGHRA and YSYEKL. V was shortened by 4 bases and J by 4 bases, with 13 bases between the two germline ends. The CDR3 sequence is CASSPSTVIYGYTF. CDR3 in DNA: TGCGCCAGCAGCCCCTCGACAGTAATCTATGGCTACACCTTC.

V is TRBV19 and J is TRBJ1-2; possibly TRBD1 for D (6 bases). The CDR3 covers 15 residues. Trimming shortened V by 6 bases and J by 7 bases, and 21 bases separated the two germline ends. CDR1 is LNHDA, CDR2 SQIVND, per germline (reference sequence). CDR3 in amino acids: CASSKGGLSLFGYTF. The DNA for the CDR3 is TGTGCCAGTAGCAAAGGGGGGCTTTCGCTGTTTGGCTACACCTTC.

This clone occurred once. The chain recombines TRBV5-4 with TRBJ1-3; D unclear. This CDR3 is built from 15 residues. Trimming removed 4 bases at V and 1 base at J, with 12 bases between. The germline gives CDR1 SGHNT, CDR2 YYREEE (reference sequence). CDR3 nucleotides: TGTGCCAGCAGCATAGTTGGAAGTTCTGGAAACACCATATATTTT. This sequence encodes CASSIVGSSGNTIYF.

This clone was counted between two and nine times. This rearrangement joins TRBV27 to TRBJ1-5; 9 positions match TRBD1. Germline lookup yields CDR1 MNHEY and CDR2 SMNVEV (reference sequence). V was pared by 5 bases and J by 4 bases, with 12 bases of the junction left unmatched. This CDR3 is 17 amino acids long. Here the CDR3 DNA reads TGTGCCAGCAGTCGAGGGACAGGGTTGTCTCCAAATCAGCCCCAGCATTTT. Its translation is CASSRGTGLSPNQPQHF.